This T cell receptor beta chain was identified during a study of blood T cell repertoires in COVID-19. About the study: Donors in the United States, Italy and Spain gave samples during acute or convalescent COVID-19. From T cells, B-cell-depleted T cells, or PBMCs came the material, which was cDNA or gDNA.

How the authors handled the data: Estimation of nucleated cell counts relied on the amplification of reference gene primers. Produced via immunoSEQ multiplex PCR; TCRdb's table is partial and in-frame only. D and trimming come from the DNA, and the V and J calls and clone size come from that table. Of about 180,000 clones in the sample, about 89% were seen once. This CDR3 contains 15 residues. V lost 8 bases to trimming and J lost 0 bases; unmatched junction nucleotides: 9. Looked up from germline, CDR1 is MDHEN and CDR2 is SYDVKM. The TCR comes from a man aged 18 to 30 who had recovered from COVID-19. This chain links TRBV28 with TRBJ2-7; the match to TRBD1 covers 8 bases. The sequenced sample was peripheral blood. The chain's CDR3 is CASLDRGHVSYEQYF. CDR3 DNA: TGTGCCAGCCTTGACAGGGGACACGTCTCCTACGAGCAGTACTTC.